This T cell receptor (beta chain) was observed in a study of immune evolution from preneoplasia to lung adenocarcinoma (dated by TCRdb to 2020 to 2022). As for the study more broadly: HLA loss of heterozygosity was observed in approximately 7%, 15% and 30% of AIS, MIA and ADC lesions, respectively, and was not observed in any AAH lesions. The study used immune gene expression, TCR sequencing and multiplex immunofluorescence to profile the immune contexture of lung adenocarcinoma precursors and invasive adenocarcinoma. Resected precursor lesions (AAH, AIS, MIA) and invasive adenocarcinomas were each compared against paired morphologically normal lung tissue. Sample size was based on specimen availability rather than a prior power calculation. The immune data were integrated with whole exome sequencing and methylation data obtained from the same cohort of nodules. The overall cohort was made up of more than 40 patients with pulmonary nodules who had surgical resection. TCR sequencing data were obtained from around 51 patients. According to the study, over a hundred samples went through TCR sequencing. POLYSOLVER was used to infer Class I HLA alleles from exome data, while LOHHLA was used to detect allele-specific HLA loss.

General findings and caveats noted by the study authors: All patients were from Japan and China, so applicability to Western populations was uncertain. Findings were based on association rather than direct causation; larger cohorts with long-term follow-up and longitudinal biopsies were deemed needed. The highest top T cell clone frequencies were observed in normal lung, and a progressive decrease in top T cell clone frequencies appeared to occur from AAH through AIS, MIA and invasive adenocarcinoma. Clonality was highest in normal lung, while later-stage lesions appeared to have lower clonality but higher T cell density and diversity. Compared with EGFR-mutant or double wild-type lesions, KRAS-mutant nodules had the highest T cell clonality.

The immunoSEQ hsTCRbeta Kit was used to sequence TCR beta CDR3 regions from DNA. Processing in the source paper ran as follows. The ImmunoSEQ Analyzer was used to analyse the TCR sequencing data. T cell clonality was defined as 1 minus Pielou's evenness computed on productive rearrangements. To measure T cell diversity, the inverse Simpson index was applied to productive templates. T cell density was defined as TCR beta template counts normalized to usable DNA, with usable DNA estimated by amplifying and sequencing housekeeping genes. Two-sided Kruskal-Wallis tests were used to compare TCR metrics between histologic stages. TCRdb provides this immuneACCESS table in a form limited to in-frame rearrangements. Some clones are lacking; in checked studies, under half of them reflect an unresolved V gene, and why the rest are absent is not known. The DNA was the basis for D and trimming; V, J and clone size are from that table. The sample data list approximately 3,700 clones, and under 80% of these were observed just once. The ten largest clones add up to over 9% of the sample.

Patients underwent resection in Japan or China between about 2014 and 2017. Histologic diagnosis of each case was confirmed independently by two lung cancer pathologists on H&E slides. For nucleic acid extraction, premalignant or tumor cells were enriched by macro-dissection following pathologic assessment. FFPE tissue was used for DNA isolation with the AllPrep DNA/RNA FFPE Kit. Trimming at the junction amounts to 5 bases on V and 6 bases on J, and the germline ends lie 29 bases apart. There are 18 amino acids in the CDR3, from cysteine to phenylalanine inclusive. Only the CDR3 portion is preserved as DNA: 54 bases, with reading frame beginning at the first base. As encoded in the germline V gene, CDR1 is MDHEN while CDR2 is SYDVKM. Comment on this clone: Its antigen is not yet known. No base-level quality is on record; no much larger clone is a single base apart.

The origin of this receptor is a person aged 70 to 85 with lung adenocarcinoma. The material sequenced was FFPE minimally invasive lung adenocarcinoma tissue. Interpreted using the paper, the cell subset or site label stands for: micro-invasive lung adenocarcinoma (MIA). Here the chain combines TRBV28 and TRBJ2-7; the best D guess is TRBD2, with 5 bases matching. The DNA sequence reads TGTGCCAGCAGTCCCGCTGTGAGCGGACTCTCGTTTTTCTTCGAGCAGTACTTC. It codes for CASSPAVSGLSFFFEQYF.